This is a list of T cell receptor beta chains from one sample in a study of shared clonotypes between healthy human individuals. The data were produced by immunoSEQ multiplex PCR, yet TCRdb's version contains in-frame clones alone and is incomplete. This table has 2 million to 3 million clones, 80% to 95% appearing once. What was sequenced was naive CD4+ T cells from PBMCs. The receptors were sampled from a young man in good health. Some clones in this sample may be carry-over from other donors' samples. Each CDR3 is given with its conserved first and last residue. Fields, in order: CDR3 length, clone size, V gene, J gene, D gene, CDR3 DNA, CDR3 protein. A D gene is named only where the DNA matches it firmly. Clone size is given for some rows only: seen once, a few or many times, or a class if the clone is expanded.

16	-	TRBV2	TRBJ1-1	TRBD1	TGTGCCAGCAGGGTGAGGGGGCAGGGAATGAACACTGAAGCTTTCTTT	CASRVRGQGMNTEAFF
14	-	TRBV18	TRBJ2-7	-	TGTGCCAGCTCACCAGGGCAGGGGACCTACGAGCAGTACTTC	CASSPGQGTYEQYF
14	-	TRBV9	TRBJ1-5	-	TGTGCCAGCAGCGTAGCCAAGGGGATCCAGCCCCAGCATTTT	CASSVAKGIQPQHF
15	-	TRBV18	TRBJ1-6	-	TGTGCCAGCTCCCCAGGATTTTCCAATAATTCACCCCTCCACTTT	CASSPGFSNNSPLHF
13	-	TRBV19	TRBJ1-5	-	TGTGCCAGTAGTTGGTCTACCGAGCAGCCCCAGCATTTT	CASSWSTEQPQHF
15	-	TRBV11-2	TRBJ2-7	TRBD2	TGTGCCAGCAGCTCCGGGACTAGCGGAATTTACGGGCAGTACTTC	CASSSGTSGIYGQYF
15	few	TRBV5-6	TRBJ1-2	-	TGTGCCAGCACCCATGGCCTGGGAGGGTCATATGGCTACACCTTC	CASTHGLGGSYGYTF
16	-	TRBV5-1	TRBJ1-4	-	TGCGCCAGCAGCTTGGAGCGTGGCGACGGGAATGAAAAACTGTTTTTT	CASSLERGDGNEKLFF
15	-	TRBV5-1	TRBJ2-7	TRBD2	TGCGCCAGCCGACCGACTAGCGGGAGTATCTACGAGCAGTACTTC	CASRPTSGSIYEQYF
16	-	TRBV28	TRBJ2-7	-	TGTGCCAGCAGTCCCGCAGTGGTTGGCAGCTCCTACGAGCAGTACTTC	CASSPAVVGSSYEQYF
15	once	TRBV28	TRBJ2-7	-	TGTGCCAGCAGTTCGGTCAGGGGCCTATATTACGAGCAGTACTTC	CASSSVRGLYYEQYF
16	once	TRBV19	TRBJ2-2	-	TGTGCCAGTAGCTCCGTGGGAAGCGGGAACACCGGGGAGCTGTTTTTT	CASSSVGSGNTGELFF
13	-	TRBV15	TRBJ1-2	-	TGTGCCACCAGCAGAGATGCGGACGATGGCTACACCTTC	CATSRDADDGYTF
16	-	TRBV28	TRBJ1-5	TRBD1	TGTGCCAGCAGCGGTGGGGGGACAGGGGAGGGTCAGCCCCAGCATTTT	CASSGGGTGEGQPQHF
15	-	TRBV7-8	TRBJ2-7	-	TGTGCCAGCGACTACCGGGGCGGGGCACGCTACGAGCAGTACTTC	CASDYRGGARYEQYF
12	-	TRBV5-4	TRBJ2-2	-	TGTGCCAGCAGTCGCCTGGACGGGGAGCTGTTTTTT	CASSRLDGELFF
15	-	TRBV19	TRBJ2-7	-	TGTGCCAGTAGTATAGATTATCGGGGGAGCTACGAGCAGTACTTC	CASSIDYRGSYEQYF
14	-	TRBV10-3	TRBJ1-2	-	TGTGCCATCAGTGACACCTTTGGGAACTATGGCTACACCTTC	CAISDTFGNYGYTF
14	-	TRBV11-2	TRBJ2-7	-	TGTGCCAGCAGCTTAGATCTCGGTCGAGAAACGCAGTACTTC	CASSLDLGRETQYF
12	-	TRBV6-6	TRBJ1-2	TRBD1	TGTGCCACCATGACAGGGCATGATGGCTACACCTTC	CATMTGHDGYTF
14	-	TRBV7-2	TRBJ1-2	TRBD1	TGTGCCAGCAGCTTCGTGGGACAGGGGAACGGCTACACCTTC	CASSFVGQGNGYTF
12	many	TRBV6-5	TRBJ2-7	-	TGTGCCAGCTCAGAAGGCGACTACGAGCAGTACTTC	CASSEGDYEQYF
13	-	TRBV11-2	TRBJ1-1	-	TGTGCCAGCAGCCCCCCGATTAGGACTGAAGCTTTCTTT	CASSPPIRTEAFF
16	-	TRBV2	TRBJ2-3	TRBD2	TGTGCCAGCAGCCTCATACTAGCGGGAGAAGGGGATACGCAGTATTTT	CASSLILAGEGDTQYF
12	-	TRBV6-6	TRBJ2-7	-	TGTGCCAGCAGAGATTCCGGGACGAGAGTTTACTTC	CASRDSGTRVYF
15	-	TRBV6-5	TRBJ1-1	-	TGTGCCAGCAGTTACTCGTCTGTGATGAACACTGAAGCTTTCTTT	CASSYSSVMNTEAFF
16	-	TRBV4-1	TRBJ1-4	-	TGCGCCAGCAGCCAAGGGGCCCGGGGAACTAATGAAAAACTGTTTTTT	CASSQGARGTNEKLFF
15	-	TRBV9	TRBJ2-1	-	TGTGCCAGCAGCGCCCAGGGGTCTGGTTACAATGAGCAGTTCTTC	CASSAQGSGYNEQFF
10	-	TRBV28	TRBJ1-1	-	TGTGCCAGCCTGAACACTGAAGCTTTCTTT	CASLNTEAFF
15	-	TRBV4-1	TRBJ2-7	-	TGCGCCAGCAGCCAAATGGGACCTCCTTCGGCCGAGCAGTACTTC	CASSQMGPPSAEQYF
14	-	TRBV7-9	TRBJ1-1	-	TGTGCCAGCAGCTTACTTCTGGGGAACACTGAAGCTTTCTTT	CASSLLLGNTEAFF
16	-	TRBV18	TRBJ2-1	TRBD2	TGTGCCAGCTCACCAAATCGACTAGCGGGGTACAATGAGCAGTTCTTC	CASSPNRLAGYNEQFF
16	-	TRBV19	TRBJ2-3	TRBD2	TGTGCCAGTAGTATAGGACTAGCGGGGAGCACAGATACGCAGTATTTT	CASSIGLAGSTDTQYF
15	-	TRBV7-3	TRBJ2-7	-	TGTGCCAGCAGCCGCGACTCGACAAGCTCCTACGAGCAGTACTTC	CASSRDSTSSYEQYF
14	-	TRBV25-1	TRBJ2-3	TRBD1	TGTGCCAGCAGTCCCCAGGCCCGACAGGGGGGCCAGTATTTT	CASSPQARQGGQYF
15	once	TRBV11-3	TRBJ2-1	-	TGTGCCAGCAGCCCCCGTCCGGACACCTACAATGAGCAGTTCTTC	CASSPRPDTYNEQFF
16	-	TRBV5-1	TRBJ1-3	-	TGCGCCAGCAGCTTGTCTGGCGGCGGCTCTGGAAACACCATATATTTT	CASSLSGGGSGNTIYF
18	once	TRBV7-9	TRBJ1-2	TRBD1	TGTGCCAGCAGCTTAAAGGGACGTGGGGAGACAGGGGACTATGGCTACACCTTC	CASSLKGRGETGDYGYTF
15	-	TRBV10-3	TRBJ2-7	TRBD2	TGTGCCATCAGCCTAACTAGCGGGAGGGGGTACGAGCAGTACTTC	CAISLTSGRGYEQYF
19	-	TRBV4-1	TRBJ2-1	-	TGCGCCAGCAGCCAAGAAGTCGGGGGCACGTTTTTCGGAAACAATGAGCAGTTCTTC	CASSQEVGGTFFGNNEQFF
13	-	TRBV25-1	TRBJ1-1	-	TGTGCCAGCAGTGGACCGGGCTACACTGAAGCTTTCTTT	CASSGPGYTEAFF